Each of the 22 T cell receptor beta chains below was sequenced from the same sample in a study of vaccination effects on CD4 cells after COVID-19 (dated by TCRdb to 2022 to 2024). Their antigen targets remain unknown. The method was the immunoSEQ multiplex PCR assay. In its TCRdb copy, this immuneACCESS table keeps in-frame sequences only and misses some clones. Where compared with another copy, unresolved V genes explain less than half of these, and the others have no known cause. Here the sample has roughly 61,000 clones; roughly 81% occur a single time. Of the sample, roughly 2.7% falls within the top ten clones. The ViraFEST assay stimulated PBMC with viral peptide pools and then used TCR sequencing to identify antigen-specific CD4+ T cell clonotypes by expansion. After 10 days of culture, CD4+ T cells were isolated with the EasySep CD4+ T cell isolation kit. The sequencing used CD4+ T cells from PBMCs cultured with HCoV-229E spike peptides, collected before COVID-19 vaccination. This sample's cell subset or site label indicates: HCoV-229E spike overlapping peptide pool stimulation. All receptors come from a human donor who received a COVID-19 vaccine.

The chain combines TRBV9 with TRBJ2-7; D possibly corresponds to TRBD1 (6 bases). Trimming shortened V by 4 bases and J by 6 bases, and 14 bases separated the two germline ends. CDR3 length: 13 residues. Germline V gene sequence: CDR1 SGDLS, CDR2 YYNGEE. The CDR3 protein is CASSSQTGLEQYV. The CDR3 DNA reads TGTGCCAGCAGCTCACAAACAGGGCTCGAGCAGTACGTC.

This chain uses TRBV2 with TRBJ2-5, with 10 bases lining up with TRBD1. The junction had 9 bases not matched to a gene; V was cut back by 6 bases and J by 5 bases. Germline values: CDR1 SNHLY, CDR2 FYNNEI. The CDR3 covers 15 residues. CDR3 sequence reads: CASRDRGPPTETQYF. The CDR3 nucleotides read TGTGCCAGCAGAGACAGGGGGCCGCCCACGGAGACCCAGTACTTC.

This sequence joins TRBV3-1 (or the pseudogene TRBV3-2) and TRBJ1-2; D not certain. Germline CDR1 reads LGHDT; CDR2 reads YNNKEL (reference sequence). The CDR3 contains 12 residues. V was shortened by 4 bases and J by 2 bases, with 5 bases between the two germline ends. Written as DNA, the CDR3 is TGTGCCAGCAGCCCCCGCAACTATGGCTACACCTTC. Amino acids: CASSPRNYGYTF.

The gene calls are TRBV6-5 and TRBJ2-3; D gene uncertain. CDR3 size: 14 residues. Trimming pared 7 bases from V and 3 bases from J, leaving 14 bases between. Germline loops: CDR1 MNHEY, CDR2 SVGAGI. CDR3 amino acids: CASTTPLGTDTQYF. As DNA, the CDR3 is TGTGCCAGCACCACGCCGTTGGGGACAGATACGCAGTATTTT.

The chain is built from TRBV6-5 and TRBJ1-2, with D unresolved. Germline CDR1 is MNHEY and CDR2 is SVGAGI. The CDR3 contains 13 residues. Trimming removed 6 bases at V and 3 bases at J, with 11 bases between. CDR3 sequence (DNA): TGTGCCAGCAGCCCCTCTACCTACTATGGCTACACCTTC. As protein: CASSPSTYYGYTF.

The table lists this clone with a few counts. The chain is built from TRBV19 and TRBJ1-5; 8 positions agree with TRBD1. V gave up 4 bases and J gave up 4 bases; unmatched junction bases: 3. Germline values: CDR1 LNHDA, CDR2 SQIVND (reference sequence). This CDR3 has 14 amino acids. CDR3 in amino acids: CASSTTGDNQPQHF. CDR3 coding DNA: TGTGCCAGTAGTACGACAGGGGATAATCAGCCCCAGCATTTT.

The rearrangement links TRBV6-2 or TRBV6-3 to TRBJ2-5; 11 positions match TRBD2. V trimming: 5 bases; J trimming: 5 bases; junction bases outside the gene matches: 10. Germline CDR1 and CDR2: MNHEY and SVGEGT. The CDR3 totals 16 residues. The CDR3 DNA reads as TGTGCCAGCAGTCTAGCGGGGGGCCCCGAGGGGGAGACCCAGTACTTC. The encoded protein is CASSLAGGPEGETQYF.

The V and J genes are TRBV5-1 and TRBJ2-5, with a possible D match to TRBD1 (5 bases). The CDR3 totals 14 residues. Germline CDR1 is SGHRS and CDR2 is YFSETQ. With 0 bases removed from V and 5 bases from J, the gap between germline ends came to 11 bases. Written as DNA, the CDR3 is TGCGCCAGCAGCTTGGTTATCAAGGGGGAGACCCAGTACTTC. Translation: CASSLVIKGETQYF. The complete variable domain, with remaining parts taken from reference TRBV5-1 and TRBJ2-5, reads KAGVTQTPRYLIKTRGQQVTLSCSPISGHRSVSWYQQTPGQGLQFLFEYFSETQRNKGNFPGRFSGRQFSNSRSEMNVSTLELGDSALYLCASSLVIKGETQYFGPGTRLLVL.

In its sample, this clone was seen a few times. The chain joins TRBV3-1 (or the pseudogene TRBV3-2) to TRBJ2-1, with D hard to call. The CDR3 sequence is 13 residues long. Trimming pared 2 bases from V and 9 bases from J, leaving 11 bases between. Germline values: CDR1 LGHDT, CDR2 YNNKEL (reference sequence). CDR3 sequence reads: CASSQMLTSEQFF. The DNA of the CDR3 is TGTGCCAGCAGCCAAATGTTAACCAGTGAGCAGTTCTTC.

The rearrangement joins TRBV6-1 to TRBJ2-7, with no clear D. V was shortened by 2 bases and J by 1 base, with 6 bases between the two germline ends. The germline gives CDR1 MNHNS, CDR2 SASEGT. The CDR3 runs to 13 residues. CDR3 nucleotides: TGTGCCAGCAGTGAATGGGCATCCTACGAGCAGTACGTC. Translating it yields CASSEWASYEQYV.

The chain employs TRBV20-1 and TRBJ1-2; D gene unclear. The CDR3 extends over 12 amino acids. Germline V gene sequence: CDR1 DFQATT, CDR2 SNEGSKA (reference sequence). Trimming took off 3 bases at V and 4 bases at J, with 9 bases between the two ends. The DNA of the CDR3 is TGCAGTGCTAGTTCCATCGGCTATGGCTACACCTTC. Encoded protein: CSASSIGYGYTF.

The genes are TRBV5-4 and TRBJ2-3, with D perhaps being TRBD1 or TRBD2 (6 bases each). This CDR3 comprises 16 residues. The germline gives CDR1 SGHNT, CDR2 YYREEE (reference sequence). V lost 2 bases, J lost 0 bases, and 13 bases lay in between. The CDR3 region has the DNA TGTGCCAGCAGCTTACCGGGGGCCTCTAGCACAGATACGCAGTATTTT. Its protein is CASSLPGASSTDTQYF.

This clone was seen more than once but under ten times. The gene calls are TRBV5-1 and TRBJ1-1, with TRBD1 matching 8 bases. Germline assignment: CDR1 SGHRS and CDR2 YFSETQ. The J segment lost 1 base and the V segment lost 3 bases, leaving 5 bases of the junction unmatched. The CDR3 consists of 15 residues. CDR3 residues: CASSYAGGENTEAFF. Here the CDR3 DNA reads TGCGCCAGCAGCTATGCAGGGGGCGAGAACACTGAAGCTTTCTTT.

This clone was observed a single time. The chain employs TRBV5-1 and TRBJ2-7; 7 positions match TRBD2. CDR1 is SGHRS, CDR2 YFSETQ, per germline. V was clipped by 4 bases and J by 2 bases; unmatched bases: 6. The CDR3 runs to 14 residues. This CDR3 reads CASSPDAGAYEQYV. CDR3 in DNA: TGCGCCAGCAGCCCGGACGCGGGAGCCTACGAGCAGTACGTC.

Regarding this clone: The final CDR3 position lacks the conserved phenylalanine or tryptophan, pointing to a likely read error. Because the CDR3's place on the DNA is in doubt, the DNA is left out and the CDR3 is given as listed by TCRdb. The genes are TRBV19 and TRBJ2-7; the table assigns TRBD2, which was not confirmed against the DNA. Germline V gives CDR1 LNHDA, CDR2 SQIVND (reference sequence). The CDR3 numbers 16 amino acids, ends counted. Here the CDR3 reads CAHDPLGGAGPQNNGP.

The chain's CDR3 is CAWGRTNNEQFF. CDR3 DNA: TGTGCCTGGGGGAGGACAAACAATGAGCAGTTCTTC. The chain carries TRBV30 and TRBJ2-1; D may be TRBD2 (6 bases). CDR3 size: 12 residues. Between the trimmed V and J ends, which lost 5 bases and 5 bases, there was a span of 10 bases. From germline, CDR1 is GTSNPN and CDR2 SVGIG (reference sequence).

The V call is TRBV6-5, the J call TRBJ2-2; the D is unclear. Germline values: CDR1 MNHEY, CDR2 SVGAGI. The V and J ends lost 7 bases and 5 bases respectively, with 8 bases between them. The CDR3 is made up of 12 amino acids. The CDR3 loop reads CASNGPTGELFF. The CDR3 DNA reads TGTGCCAGCAACGGGCCAACCGGGGAGCTGTTTTTT.

The chain couples TRBV10-1 to TRBJ1-6, with a weak D call TRBD1 (5 bases). The CDR3 is made up of 16 amino acids. The germline V gene has CDR1 WNHNN and CDR2 SYGVQD (reference sequence). V lost 0 bases and J 7 bases, leaving 13 bases between the germline ends. In DNA form, the CDR3 reads TGCGCCAGCAGTGAGTCGTTCCCGGGGCCGAATTCACCCCTCCACTTT. Protein: CASSESFPGPNSPLHF.

This chain uses TRBV10-3 with TRBJ1-6, with 8 nucleotides matching TRBD1. CDR1 is ENHRY, CDR2 SYGVKD, per germline. V was pared by 4 bases and J by 0 bases, with 2 bases of the junction left unmatched. There are 16 residues in the CDR3. CDR3 DNA: TGTGCCATCAGTGGGACAGGGAGCTCCTATAATTCACCCCTCCACTTT. The encoded protein is CAISGTGSSYNSPLHF.

The V call is TRBV19, the J call TRBJ1-5; 9 bases are shared with TRBD1. The CDR3 totals 18 residues. Germline V CDR1 and CDR2: LNHDA, SQIVND (reference sequence). The J segment lost 0 bases and the V segment lost 8 bases, leaving 14 bases of the junction unmatched. The CDR3 loop is CASGKSGTGSYSNQPQHF. CDR3 DNA: TGTGCCAGTGGGAAATCGGGGACAGGGTCCTATAGCAATCAGCCCCAGCATTTT. The whole variable domain, remainder taken from reference TRBV19 and TRBJ1-5, is DGGITQSPKYLFRKEGQNVTLSCEQNLNHDAMYWYRQDPGQGLRLIYYSQIVNDFQKGDIAEGYSVSREKKESFPLTVTSAQKNPTAFYLCASGKSGTGSYSNQPQHFGDGTRLSIL.

This chain uses TRBV21-1 with TRBJ2-7. TRBV21-1 is termed a pseudogene. The CDR3 has 15 amino acids. Written as DNA, the CDR3 is TGTGCCAGCAGCAAAGCGGGCGAGCGAATCTACGAGCAGTACGTC. Protein sequence: CASSKAGERIYEQYV.

V gene TRBV11-1 combines with J gene TRBJ1-1; TRBD1 might be the D (6 bases). The CDR3 is made up of 13 amino acids. V gave up 6 bases and J gave up 1 base, with 9 bases separating them. Germline V gene data show CDR1 as SGHAT and CDR2 as FQDESV (reference sequence). CDR3 DNA: TGTGCCAGCAGATTACAGGGGAACACTGAAGCTTTCTTT. Amino acids: CASRLQGNTEAFF.